These 10 T cell receptor beta chains share one sample of origin, sequenced in a study of prognosis after radiotherapy for stage I lung cancer. From genomic DNA, TCR beta CDR3 was amplified by two-round multiplex PCR. First-round PCR employed TRBV- and TRBJ-specific primers for each gene. TCRdb fed the multiplex PCR reads into MiXCR, producing one record per CDR3 protein. The repertoire includes some 38,000 distinct CDR3 sequences, roughly a quarter of them detected once, and 25% sits in the top ten. The material sequenced was PBMCs, taken before or after stereotactic body radiation therapy (not recorded which). The receptor source for this set is a donor aged 50 or older with non-small cell lung cancer.

This clonotype was observed many times. The chain employs TRBV20-1 and TRBJ2-3, with D possibly matching TRBD2 (7 bases). V was trimmed by 6 bases and J by 0 bases, leaving 13 bases between them. This CDR3 is 14 amino acids long. The germline CDR1 and CDR2 sequences are DFQATT and SNEGSKA (reference sequence). The CDR3 DNA is TGCAGTGCCCTTAGGGGGGGGAGCACAGATACGCAGTATTTT. Residues: CSALRGGSTDTQYF.

This clonotype showed up many times. V is TRBV5-5 and J is TRBJ2-5; D unresolved. This CDR3 spans 14 amino acids. V lost 0 bases and J lost 1, with 7 bases in between. Germline V gene sequence: CDR1 SGHKS, CDR2 YYEKEE (reference sequence). DNA of the CDR3: TGTGCCAGCAGCTTGGTTTTACGCCAAGAGACCCAGTACTTC. Its translation is CASSLVLRQETQYF.

Details on this clonotype: Given a far larger clone just one base away, this is likely a sequencing read error. The V gene is TRBV11-2, the J gene TRBJ2-7; the D is unclear. CDR1 is SGHAT and CDR2 is FQNNGV in the germline V gene. With 0 bases removed from V and 8 bases from J, the gap between germline ends came to 11 bases. The CDR3 covers 13 residues. This chain's CDR3 is CASSLDGYGQQYF. The CDR3 DNA reads as TGTGCCAGCAGCTTAGATGGCTACGGCCAGCAGTACTTC.

The J gene is TRBJ1-2, the V gene TRBV20-1, with TRBD1 matching over 7 bases. Germline loops: CDR1 DFQATT, CDR2 SNEGSKA (reference sequence). V was clipped by 1 base and J by 8 bases; unmatched bases: 10. The CDR3 totals 14 residues. Here the CDR3 reads CSARGGKGAGGYTF. The DNA for the CDR3 is TGCAGTGCTAGAGGAGGAAAGGGGGCCGGAGGCTACACCTTC.

This clonotype was found many times. The chain uses TRBV5-1 and TRBJ2-7; TRBD1 aligns across 8 bases. The germline CDR1 and CDR2 sequences are SGHRS and YFSETQ. With 2 bases clipped from V and 5 bases from J, the junction kept 12 bases outside the gene matches. The CDR3 extends over 16 amino acids. This CDR3 reads CASSFRPTGGIDEQYF. In nucleotides, the CDR3 is TGCGCCAGCAGCTTCCGGCCCACAGGGGGGATCGACGAGCAGTACTTC.

This clonotype has ten or more counts. As DNA, the CDR3 is TGCAGTGCTCCGCGAGGGACAGGGGTTAATCAGCCCCAGCATTTT. It yields the protein CSAPRGTGVNQPQHF. The genes are TRBV20-1 and TRBJ1-5, with 10 positions matching TRBD1. Trimming at V came to 5 bases and at J to 4 bases, leaving 8 bases not matched to a gene. CDR3 length: 15 residues. Per germline, CDR1 DFQATT and CDR2 SNEGSKA (reference sequence).

This clonotype was observed many times. The V gene is TRBV7-9, the J gene TRBJ2-7; no clear D gene. V dropped 5 bases and J dropped 4 bases, with 6 bases sitting between them. CDR1 and CDR2 (germline): SEHNR, FQNEAQ (reference sequence). This CDR3 is 11 amino acids long. The CDR3 sequence: CASSTSYEQYF. Here the CDR3 DNA reads TGTGCCAGCAGCACCAGTTACGAGCAGTACTTC.

This clonotype was detected ten times or more. V is TRBV2 and J is TRBJ2-1; maybe TRBD2 (6 bases). The CDR3 runs 13 residues. Germline V gives CDR1 SNHLY, CDR2 FYNNEI. The V end was cut by 6 bases, the J end by 9 bases, with 15 bases between. CDR3 loop: CASSARGDGEQFF. DNA of the CDR3: TGTGCCAGCAGCGCCCGCGGGGATGGTGAGCAGTTCTTC.

This clonotype was seen ten or more times. The rearrangement uses TRBV19 and TRBJ2-1, with D uncertain. V was shortened by 8 bases and J by 0 bases, with 8 bases between the two germline ends. Germline values: CDR1 LNHDA, CDR2 SQIVND (reference sequence). The CDR3 covers 13 residues. This chain's CDR3 is CASSLGSYNEQFF. In DNA form, the CDR3 reads TGTGCCAGTTCCCTCGGCTCCTACAATGAGCAGTTCTTC. The complete variable domain, with remaining parts taken from reference TRBV19 and TRBJ2-1, reads DGGITQSPKYLFRKEGQNVTLSCEQNLNHDAMYWYRQDPGQGLRLIYYSQIVNDFQKGDIAEGYSVSREKKESFPLTVTSAQKNPTAFYLCASSLGSYNEQFFGPGTRLTVL.

The chain links TRBV11-2 to TRBJ1-2; perhaps TRBD1 as D (5 bases). The CDR3 loop spans 12 amino acids. Germline loops: CDR1 SGHAT, CDR2 FQNNGV. V shed 5 bases and J shed 7 bases, with 11 bases lying between them. The CDR3 nucleotides read TGTGCCAGCAGCACAGGAAGGGCTGGCTACACCTTC. Translation gives CASSTGRAGYTF.